The subject of this entry is one T cell receptor (beta chain). The sample comes from a study of shared clonotypes between healthy human individuals. Assay used: immunoSEQ multiplex PCR; TCRdb lists only in-frame clones, some missing. The profile shows 1.4 million or so clones, 97% to 99% of them singletons. Splitting of CD4+ cells produced CD45RA+ naive and CD45RA-negative memory subsets. V lost 4 bases to trimming and J lost 1 base, with 13 bases between them. The CDR3 has 15 amino acids. CDR1 and CDR2 (germline): GTSNPN, SVGIG (reference sequence). The V gene is TRBV30, the J gene TRBJ2-2; possibly TRBD1 or TRBD2 for D (5 bases each). The clonotype originates from a man aged 25-45 years in good health. The sample was naive CD4+ T cells sorted from blood. This sample's subset: CD45RA+ positively selected. Written as DNA, the CDR3 is TGTGCCTGGACCCGAGGGGCCCTGAACACCGGGGAGCTGTTTTTT. Its protein is CAWTRGALNTGELFF. The variable domain in full, with the rest retrieved from reference TRBV30 and TRBJ2-2, is SQTIHQWPATLVQPVGSPLSLECTVEGTSNPNLYWYRQAAGRGLQLLFYSVGIGQISSEVPQNLSASRPQDRQFILSSKKLLLSDSGFYLCAWTRGALNTGELFFGEGSRLTVL.